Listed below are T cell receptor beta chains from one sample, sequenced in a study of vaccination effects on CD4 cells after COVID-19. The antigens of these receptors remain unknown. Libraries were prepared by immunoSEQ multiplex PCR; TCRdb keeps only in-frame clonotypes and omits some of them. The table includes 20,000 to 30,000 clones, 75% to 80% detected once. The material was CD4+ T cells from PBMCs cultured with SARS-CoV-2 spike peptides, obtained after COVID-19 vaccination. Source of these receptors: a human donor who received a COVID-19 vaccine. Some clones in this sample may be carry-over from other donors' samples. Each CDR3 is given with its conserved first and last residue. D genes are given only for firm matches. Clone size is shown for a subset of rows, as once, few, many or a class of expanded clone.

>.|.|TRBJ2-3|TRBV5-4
CASSLGSLGASDTQYF
TGTGCCAGCAGCTTGGGGTCGCTCGGGGCTTCAGATACGCAGTATTTT
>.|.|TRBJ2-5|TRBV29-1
CSALTGRETQYF
TGCAGCGCATTGACAGGGAGGGAGACCCAGTACTTC
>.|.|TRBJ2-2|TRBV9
CASSVGSWETGELFF
TGTGCCAGCAGCGTAGGTAGTTGGGAGACCGGGGAGCTGTTTTTT
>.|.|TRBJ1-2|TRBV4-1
CASSQRELGGYTF
TGCGCCAGCAGCCAAAGGGAGTTAGGAGGCTACACCTTC
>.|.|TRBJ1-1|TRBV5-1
CASSLFYNTEAFF
TGCGCCAGCAGCTTGTTTTATAACACTGAAGCTTTCTTT
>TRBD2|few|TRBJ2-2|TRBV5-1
CASSPGTSNTGELFF
TGCGCCAGCAGCCCCGGGACTAGCAATACCGGGGAGCTGTTTTTT
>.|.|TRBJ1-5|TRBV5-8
CASSHRQIGGNQPQHF
TGTGCCAGCAGCCACCGACAGATAGGGGGCAATCAGCCCCAGCATTTT
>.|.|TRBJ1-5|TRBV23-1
CASSHISLRQGNQPQHF
TGCGCCAGCAGTCATATCTCCTTACGGCAGGGCAATCAGCCCCAGCATTTT
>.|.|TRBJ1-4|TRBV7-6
CASSLAPLEKLFF
TGTGCCAGCAGCTTAGCCCCCCTGGAAAAACTGTTTTTT
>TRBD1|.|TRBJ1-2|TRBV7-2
CASSNLQGAVLYGYTF
TGTGCCAGCAGCAACCTACAGGGGGCGGTTTTATATGGCTACACCTTC
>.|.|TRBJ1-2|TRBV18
CASSAGDGGYTF
TGTGCCAGCTCAGCGGGGGACGGCGGCTACACCTTC
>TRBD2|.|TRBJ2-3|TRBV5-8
CASPQGLAGFSSTDTQYF
TGTGCCAGCCCCCAGGGGCTAGCGGGGTTTTCTAGCACAGATACGCAGTATTTT
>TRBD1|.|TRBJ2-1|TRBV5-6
CASSSLGDRDNEQFF
TGTGCCAGCAGCTCCCTAGGGGACAGGGACAATGAGCAGTTCTTC
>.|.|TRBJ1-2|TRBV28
CASSLDGPPYGYTF
TGTGCCAGCAGTCTGGACGGGCCCCCGTATGGCTACACCTTC
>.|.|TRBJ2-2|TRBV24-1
CATGGAVDTGELFF
TGTGCCACCGGGGGGGCAGTGGACACCGGGGAGCTGTTTTTT
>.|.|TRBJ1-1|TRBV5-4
CASSLYGGMNTEAFF
TGTGCCAGCAGCTTGTATGGGGGGATGAACACTGAAGCTTTCTTT
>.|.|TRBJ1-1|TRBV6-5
CASISGVRGTEAFF
TGTGCCAGCATTTCAGGGGTTCGCGGCACTGAAGCTTTCTTT
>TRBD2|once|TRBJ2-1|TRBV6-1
CASSREGSYNEQFF
TGTGCCAGCAGTCGGGAGGGCTCCTACAATGAGCAGTTCTTC
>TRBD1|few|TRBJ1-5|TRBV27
CASSYRGFQPQHF
TGTGCCAGCAGTTACAGGGGCTTTCAGCCCCAGCATTTT
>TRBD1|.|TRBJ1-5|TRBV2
CASSEETGGVRPQHF
TGTGCCAGCAGTGAGGAAACAGGGGGCGTAAGGCCCCAGCATTTT
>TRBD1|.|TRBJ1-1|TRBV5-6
CASSLQGARSEAFF
TGTGCCAGCAGTCTACAGGGGGCGCGTTCTGAAGCTTTCTTT
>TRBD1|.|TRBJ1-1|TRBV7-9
CASSTRDSLNTEAFF
TGTGCCAGCAGCACGCGGGACAGCTTGAACACTGAAGCTTTCTTT
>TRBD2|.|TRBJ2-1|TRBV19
CATGGEMGQFF
TGTGCCACTGGGGGGGAAATGGGGCAGTTCTTC
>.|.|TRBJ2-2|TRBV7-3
CASSSIGGNTGELFF
TGTGCCAGCAGCTCTATTGGCGGAAACACCGGGGAGCTGTTTTTT
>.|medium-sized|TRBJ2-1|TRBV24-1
CATRDSSYNEQFF
TGTGCCACCAGGGACAGCTCCTACAATGAGCAGTTCTTC
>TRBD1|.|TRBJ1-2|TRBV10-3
CAISDRTGWAGEPTF
TGTGCCATCAGTGATCGGACAGGGTGGGCTGGAGAGCCGACCTTC
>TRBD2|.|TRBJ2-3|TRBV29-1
CSVPLSGGRDTQYF
TGCAGCGTCCCGCTTAGCGGGGGAAGAGATACGCAGTATTTT
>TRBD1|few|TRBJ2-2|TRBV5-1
CASSPGTELPHGTGELFF
TGCGCCAGCAGCCCGGGGACAGAATTACCCCATGGCACCGGGGAGCTGTTTTTT
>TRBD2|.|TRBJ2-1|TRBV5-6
CASSRTSVSYNEQFF
TGTGCCAGCAGCCGGACTAGCGTTTCCTACAATGAGCAGTTCTTC
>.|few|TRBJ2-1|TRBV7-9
CASRRDERGEQFF
TGTGCCAGCAGACGGGACGAAAGGGGTGAGCAGTTCTTC
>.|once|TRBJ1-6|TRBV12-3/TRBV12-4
CASSFQAFSPLHF
TGTGCCAGCAGTTTCCAGGCATTTTCACCCCTCCACTTT
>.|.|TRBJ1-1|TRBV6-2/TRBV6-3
CASSFSGLTEAFF
TGTGCCAGCAGTTTCTCAGGGTTGACTGAAGCTTTCTTT
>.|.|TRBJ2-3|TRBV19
CASRPGGGAQYF
TGTGCCAGTCGCCCAGGAGGGGGTGCGCAGTATTTT